This T cell receptor beta chain appears in the sequencing data of a study of radiotherapy plus CTLA-4 blockade in lung cancer listed by TCRdb under 2018. As for the study more broadly: Among the enrolled patients, roughly 19% had an objective response, and about 29% reached disease control.

In this study, focal radiation therapy paired with CTLA-4 blockade (ipilimumab) was tested in patients who had chemo-refractory metastatic non-small-cell lung cancer. The library was generated by the immunoSEQ multiplex PCR assay. The table comes from immuneACCESS by way of TCRdb, which keeps in-frame sequences with V and J called. Part of the clones is missing from these tables; in studies checked, under half for an unresolved V gene and the rest for unknown reasons. This sample holds 95,000 to 150,000 clones; approximately 90% were observed only once. Of the sample, 5.5% to 8% is held by the ten largest clones. Broad study findings and their caveats: Early dynamic changes in blood T cell clones, together with increased serum interferon-beta after radiation, were reported as the strongest predictors of response. After treatment with radiotherapy and ipilimumab, TCR clones that came from tumors expanded in the peripheral blood.

Taken from the germline V gene (reference sequence), the CDR1 and CDR2 loops are MNHEY and SMNVEV. V is cut by 5 bases and J by 3 bases, and the space between the germline ends is 11 bases. The CDR3, from cysteine to phenylalanine, totals 13 residues. The read is trimmed to its CDR3 DNA, 39 bases read in frame from base 1. About this clone itself: This receptor's antigen is unknown. Qualities for individual bases were not recorded, and no much larger clone is one base off.

The chain is made from TRBV27 and TRBJ2-7, with the D gene not clear enough to name. Sequenced here: peripheral blood, sampled from a patient treated with radiotherapy plus ipilimumab. This TCR was recovered from a human donor with non-small cell lung cancer that progressed on radiotherapy plus ipilimumab. The DNA is TGTGCCAGCAGTCTTCAGGTTGACTACGAGCAGTACTTC. Its translation is CASSLQVDYEQYF.